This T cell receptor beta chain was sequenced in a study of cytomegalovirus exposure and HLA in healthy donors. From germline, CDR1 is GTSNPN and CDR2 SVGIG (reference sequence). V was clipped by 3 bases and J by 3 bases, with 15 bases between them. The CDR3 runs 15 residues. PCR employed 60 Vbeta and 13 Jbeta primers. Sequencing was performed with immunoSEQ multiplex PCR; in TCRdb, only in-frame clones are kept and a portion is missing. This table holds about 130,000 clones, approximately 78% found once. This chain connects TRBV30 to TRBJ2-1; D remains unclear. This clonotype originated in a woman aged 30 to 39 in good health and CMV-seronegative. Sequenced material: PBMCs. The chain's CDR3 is CAWRSAAHRYNEQFF. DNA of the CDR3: TGTGCCTGGAGATCCGCGGCCCACCGCTACAATGAGCAGTTCTTC.